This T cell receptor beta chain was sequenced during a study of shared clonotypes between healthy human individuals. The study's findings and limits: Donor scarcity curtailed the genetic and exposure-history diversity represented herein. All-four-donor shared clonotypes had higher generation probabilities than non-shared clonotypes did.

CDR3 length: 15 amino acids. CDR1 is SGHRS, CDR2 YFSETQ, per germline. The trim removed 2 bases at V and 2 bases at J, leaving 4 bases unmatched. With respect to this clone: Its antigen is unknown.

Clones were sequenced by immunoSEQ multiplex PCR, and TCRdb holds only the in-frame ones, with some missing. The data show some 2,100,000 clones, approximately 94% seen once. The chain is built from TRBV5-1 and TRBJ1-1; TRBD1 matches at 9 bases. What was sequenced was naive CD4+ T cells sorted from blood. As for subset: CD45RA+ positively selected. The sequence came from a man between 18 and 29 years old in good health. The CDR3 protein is CASSFGDRENTEAFF. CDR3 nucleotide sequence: TGCGCCAGCAGCTTTGGGGACAGGGAAAACACTGAAGCTTTCTTT.